This is a list of T cell receptor beta chains from one sample in a study of a mutant IDH1 vaccine in newly diagnosed glioma. For these receptors, no antigen is known. Only in-frame clones appear in the TCRdb table, and some are missing; sequencing was by immunoSEQ multiplex PCR. The profile shows around 50,000 clones, 78% of them singletons. Material: PBMCs, obtained from a glioma patient whose treatment included an IDH1 peptide vaccine. These receptors were collected from a man between 45 and 60 years old with glioma. The conserved cysteine and the conserved F or W are not part of the CDR3 here.

v_call,cdr3_length,j_call,cdr3_aa
TRBV30,12,TRBJ1-5,AWSVTGGNQPQH
TRBV6-1,13,TRBJ1-5,ASRGQGGVNQPQH
TRBV5-4,16,TRBJ2-7,ASSPDPSGGPRRYEQY
TRBV30,10,TRBJ1-1,AGGPLRDGAF
TRBV11-2,11,TRBJ1-1,ASSLVRGWEAF
TRBV18,13,TRBJ1-1,ASSPYDTPNTEAF
TRBV10-1,10,TRBJ2-7,ASSDHRDEQY
TRBV19,14,TRBJ1-5,ASSAGGRVSNQPQH
TRBV27,11,TRBJ2-7,ASSGQGLYEQY
TRBV7-7,12,TRBJ2-2,AAGKGAETGELF
TRBV9,14,TRBJ2-5,ASSLAAGVKGETQY
TRBV5-8,13,TRBJ2-7,ASSPRDRVSYEQY
TRBV5-1,13,TRBJ1-1,ASSPPTGMNTEAF
TRBV15,11,TRBJ1-2,ATSPARTGSYT
TRBV4-2,13,TRBJ2-5,ASSQRGGTQETQY
TRBV5-4,13,TRBJ1-1,ASSLDGRRNTEAF
TRBV19,13,TRBJ1-5,ASTPEGANNQPQH
TRBV11-2,12,TRBJ2-1,ASNPGLALSEQF
TRBV6-4,11,TRBJ1-5,ASSASPNQPQH
TRBV5-6,14,TRBJ1-3,ASSLGHSLGGNTIY
TRBV30,8,TRBJ2-3,AWRQETQY
TRBV7-3,12,TRBJ2-2,ASSPETNTGELF
TRBV2,15,TRBJ2-2,ASSEATGAWFPGELF
TRBV21-1,14,TRBJ1-4,ASSKGDRGSNEKLF